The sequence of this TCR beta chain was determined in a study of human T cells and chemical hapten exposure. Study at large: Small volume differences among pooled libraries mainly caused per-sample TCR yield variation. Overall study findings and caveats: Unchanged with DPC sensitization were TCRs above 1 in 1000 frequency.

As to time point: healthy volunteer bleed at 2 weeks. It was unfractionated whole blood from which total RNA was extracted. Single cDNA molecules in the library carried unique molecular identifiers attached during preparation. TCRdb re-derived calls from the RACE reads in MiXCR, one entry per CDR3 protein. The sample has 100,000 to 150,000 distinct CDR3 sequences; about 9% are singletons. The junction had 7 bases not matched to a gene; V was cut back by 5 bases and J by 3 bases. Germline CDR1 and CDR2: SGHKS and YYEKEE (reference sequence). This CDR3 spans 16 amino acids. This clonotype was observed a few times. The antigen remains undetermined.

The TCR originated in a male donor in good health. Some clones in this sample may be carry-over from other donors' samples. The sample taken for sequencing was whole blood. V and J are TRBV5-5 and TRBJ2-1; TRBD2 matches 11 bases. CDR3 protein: CASRNIAGGNYNEQFF. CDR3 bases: TGTGCCAGCAGGAACATAGCGGGAGGGAACTACAATGAGCAGTTCTTC.